The rows below give T cell receptor beta chains drawn from one sample of a study of CXCR3-negative and CXCR3-positive naive CD8 T cells. TCRdb re-called the 5' RACE reads, yielding one record per CDR3 amino acid sequence without DNA. This table lists several thousand distinct CDR3 sequences. Sequenced: naive CXCR3+ CD8+ T cells from blood. The receptors were gathered from a human donor in good health. Some clones in this sample may be carry-over from other donors' samples. CDR3s include the opening cysteine and the closing phenylalanine or tryptophan. The size entry is marked missing in some rows and otherwise reads once, few, many or a size class.

size	V	J	CDR3
medium-sized	TRBV29-1	TRBJ2-1	CSVAGTEETYNEQFF
NA	TRBV5-1	TRBJ1-1	CASSLVAPMNTEAFF
NA	TRBV7-9	TRBJ2-3	CASSFELAGTDTQYF
medium-sized	TRBV5-6	TRBJ1-1	CASSLEGGQMNTEAFF
NA	TRBV4-3	TRBJ2-1	CASSQAGRNEQFF
NA	TRBV14	TRBJ2-1	CASSPVSAGAGPGVYNEQFF
NA	TRBV7-9	TRBJ2-4	CASSWTGGDQNIQYF
medium-sized	TRBV20-1	TRBJ2-7	CSARDRGGAYEQYF
NA	TRBV12-3/TRBV12-4	TRBJ2-5	CASSSGEETQYF
NA	TRBV6-4	TRBJ2-3	CASSPGLERTDTQYF
medium-sized	TRBV4-2	TRBJ2-7	CASSHRTESYEQYF
NA	TRBV28	TRBJ1-1	CASSSIVEQEAFF
NA	TRBV19	TRBJ1-1	CASSTRDTEAFF
medium-sized	TRBV29-1	TRBJ1-1	CSVEIRLAEAFF
medium-sized	TRBV14	TRBJ2-5	CASSQGGRYQETQYF
NA	TRBV29-1	TRBJ2-7	CSVEPGQGYEQYF
NA	TRBV7-9	TRBJ1-1	CASSFPDNTEAFF
NA	TRBV6-2/TRBV6-3	TRBJ2-5	CASSTPLIAGGETQYF
NA	TRBV3-1	TRBJ2-7	CASSQTVGRELRPSQYEQYF
NA	TRBV11-2	TRBJ1-2	CASSLAWAKDGYTF
NA	TRBV5-1	TRBJ2-7	CASSSEQSSYEQYF
NA	TRBV2	TRBJ2-6	CASTARDRGSGANVLTF
NA	TRBV6-5	TRBJ1-6	CASSYTPLGGRNSPLHF
NA	TRBV5-1	TRBJ2-1	CASSEGLASYNEQFF
NA	TRBV6-1	TRBJ2-5	CASRVGTSGQYQETQYF
NA	TRBV6-1	TRBJ2-7	CASSGQSNEQYF
NA	TRBV29-1	TRBJ2-3	CSVEDWGQGATDTQYF